This T cell receptor (beta chain) appears in the sequencing data of a study of shared clonotypes between healthy human individuals. Overall study findings and caveats: Richness estimates generally favored naive over memory subsets.

CDR3 length: 15 residues. J was trimmed by 5 bases and V by 3 bases; bases with no gene match: 5. Germline values: CDR1 SEHNR, CDR2 FQNEAQ (reference sequence). Splitting the CD4+ cells yielded a CD45RA+ naive subset and a CD45RA-negative memory subset. Researchers ran the assay at a deep level. Once extracted for a subset, genomic DNA was divided evenly among several immunoSEQ plates. The data were produced by immunoSEQ multiplex PCR, yet TCRdb's version contains in-frame clones alone and is incomplete. The sample holds more than 150,000 clones, over 50% seen once. Details on this clone: Its target is unknown.

Material for sequencing was memory CD4+ T cells sorted from blood. Stated subset: CD45RA-negative fraction. This clonotype was obtained from a man aged 25-45 years in good health. This chain uses TRBV7-9 with TRBJ2-5, with TRBD2 identical over 11 bases. The DNA for the CDR3 is TGTGCCAGCAGCTTTCTAGCGGGAGGCGGGGAGACCCAGTACTTC. Amino acids: CASSFLAGGGETQYF.